The clone carrying this T cell receptor (beta chain) came up once. The antigen remains undetermined. The CDR3 covers 13 residues. CDR1 is SGHAT and CDR2 is FQNNGV in the germline V gene. Trimming cost V 6 bases and J 5 bases; bases outside gene matches: 5. Unique molecular identifiers were carried by the TCR beta cDNA libraries. One entry per CDR3 protein, called by TCRdb with MiXCR from the PCR reads. The sample gives about 620,000 distinct CDR3 sequences, roughly 45% of which show up once; around 1.7% is in the top ten. The sample belongs to a study of post-analysis software for immune sequencing data. Notes on the study in general: A handful of TRBV segments were significantly more frequent in patients than in controls. TRBV5-6, TRBV5-1 and TRBV20-1 were among these segments.

The source material was blood. The receptor comes from a girl aged 5 to 17 with multiple sclerosis. V is TRBV11-2 and J is TRBJ2-7; 9 bases fit TRBD1. The CDR3 is CASSWDRVNEQYF. The CDR3 DNA is TGTGCCAGCAGTTGGGACAGGGTGAACGAGCAGTACTTC. Full variable domain (rest looked up from reference TRBV11-2 and TRBJ2-7): EAGVAQSPRYKIIEKRQSVAFWCNPISGHATLYWYQQILGQGPKLLIQFQNNGVVDDSQLPKDRFSAERLKGVDSTLKIQPAKLEDSAVYLCASSWDRVNEQYFGPGTRLTVT.